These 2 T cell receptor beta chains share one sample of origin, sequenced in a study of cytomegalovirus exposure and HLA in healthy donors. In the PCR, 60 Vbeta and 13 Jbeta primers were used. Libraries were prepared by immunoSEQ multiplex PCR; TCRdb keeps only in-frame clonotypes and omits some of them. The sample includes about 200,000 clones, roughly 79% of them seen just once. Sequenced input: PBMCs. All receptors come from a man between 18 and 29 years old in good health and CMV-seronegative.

The CDR3 DNA is TGTGCCAGCAGCGTAGCAGCAGGGTATTACGAGCAGTACTTC. This gives the protein CASSVAAGYYEQYF. The chain carries TRBV9 and TRBJ2-7, with D perhaps TRBD1 (5 bases). The CDR3 contains 14 residues. Trimming pared 0 bases from V and 4 bases from J, leaving 11 bases between. In germline, CDR1 is SGDLS, CDR2 YYNGEE.

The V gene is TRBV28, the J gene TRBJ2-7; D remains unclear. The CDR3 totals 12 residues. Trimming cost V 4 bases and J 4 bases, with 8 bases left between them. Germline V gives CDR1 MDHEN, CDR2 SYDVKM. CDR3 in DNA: TGTGCCAGCAGTTCGACTGATTACGAGCAGTACTTC. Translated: CASSSTDYEQYF.